What follows describes a single TCR beta chain. The sample is drawn from a study of OX40 agonist ivuxolimab in advanced cancers. The junction had 10 bases not matched to a gene; V was cut back by 0 bases and J by 2 bases. The CDR3 contains 18 residues. Germline lookup yields CDR1 ENHRY and CDR2 SYGVKD. Produced via immunoSEQ multiplex PCR; TCRdb's table is partial and in-frame only. The sample holds tens of thousands of clones, around 83% seen once. V is TRBV10-3 and J is TRBJ2-3, with 8 bases identical to TRBD2. The sequence was obtained from an adult with an advanced solid tumor such as melanoma, head and neck, liver or kidney cancer. Specimen: CD4+ or CD8+ T cells sorted from blood, collected in a trial of the OX40 agonist ivuxolimab. The CDR3 DNA reads TGTGCCATCAGTGAGTCGATCCAGCGGGGGAGCCACACAGATACGCAGTATTTT. It translates to CAISESIQRGSHTDTQYF.